This T cell receptor (beta chain) was documented in a study of CD8 T cells in Susac syndrome. It was with random hexamers that roughly 0.45 to 1 ug RNA was reverse transcribed. Using its own MiXCR run on the immunoSEQ multiplex PCR reads, TCRdb lists one record per CDR3 protein. The top ten hold about 0.6% of the sample, which has tens of thousands of distinct CDR3 sequences, 94% seen once. The V end was cut by 1 base, the J end by 2 bases, with 6 bases between. The CDR3 has 13 amino acids. Germline V CDR1 and CDR2: SGDLS, YYNGEE. This receptor was taken from a human donor with multiple sclerosis. Sequencing was performed on CD8+ T cells from PBMCs. The rearrangement joins TRBV9 to TRBJ1-2, with D possibly matching TRBD1 (5 bases). CDR3 bases: TGTGCCAGCAGCGTACGGGACAACTATGGCTACACCTTC. This translates into CASSVRDNYGYTF.